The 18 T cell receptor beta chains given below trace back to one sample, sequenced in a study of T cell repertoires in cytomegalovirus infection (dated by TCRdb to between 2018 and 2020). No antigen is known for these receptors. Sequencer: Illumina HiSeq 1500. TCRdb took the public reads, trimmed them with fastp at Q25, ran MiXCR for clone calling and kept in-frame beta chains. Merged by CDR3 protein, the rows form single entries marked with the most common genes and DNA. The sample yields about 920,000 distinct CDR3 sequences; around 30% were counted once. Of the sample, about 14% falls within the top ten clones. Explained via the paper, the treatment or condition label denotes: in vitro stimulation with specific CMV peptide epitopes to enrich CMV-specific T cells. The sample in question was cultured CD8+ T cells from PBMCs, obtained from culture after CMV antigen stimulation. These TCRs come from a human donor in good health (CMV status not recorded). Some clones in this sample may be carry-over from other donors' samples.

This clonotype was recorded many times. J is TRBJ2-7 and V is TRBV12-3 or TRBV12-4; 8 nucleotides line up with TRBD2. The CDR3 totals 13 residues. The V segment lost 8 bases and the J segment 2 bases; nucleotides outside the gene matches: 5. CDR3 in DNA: TGTGCCAGCGGAGTAGCGGGGACCTACGAGCAGTACTTC. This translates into CASGVAGTYEQYF.

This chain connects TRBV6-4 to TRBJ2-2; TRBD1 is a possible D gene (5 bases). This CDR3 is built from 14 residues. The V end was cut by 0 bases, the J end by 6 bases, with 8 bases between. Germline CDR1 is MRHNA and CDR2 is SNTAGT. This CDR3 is CASSDSAGPGELFF. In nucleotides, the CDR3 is TGTGCCAGCAGTGACTCGGCAGGGCCCGGGGAGCTGTTTTTT.

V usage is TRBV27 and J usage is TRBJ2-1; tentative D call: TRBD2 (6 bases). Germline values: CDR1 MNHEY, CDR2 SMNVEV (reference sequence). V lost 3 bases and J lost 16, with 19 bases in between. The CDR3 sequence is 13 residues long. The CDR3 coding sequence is TGTGCCAGCAGTTTGCTCGGGGACTCAGAGTTTTTCTTC. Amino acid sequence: CASSLLGDSEFFF.

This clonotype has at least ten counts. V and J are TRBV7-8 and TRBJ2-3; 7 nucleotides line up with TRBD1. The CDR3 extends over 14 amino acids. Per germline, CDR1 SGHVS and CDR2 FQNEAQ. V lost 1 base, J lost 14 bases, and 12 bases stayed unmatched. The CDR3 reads CASSLEGGEAPRYF. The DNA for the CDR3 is TGTGCCAGCAGCTTAGAAGGGGGCGAAGCCCCTCGGTATTTT. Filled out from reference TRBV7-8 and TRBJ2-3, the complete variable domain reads GAGVSQSPRYKVAKRGQDVALRCDPISGHVSLFWYQQALGQGPEFLTYFQNEAQLDKSGLPSDRFFAERPEGSVSTLKIQRTQQEDSAVYLCASSLEGGEAPRYFGPGTRLTVL.

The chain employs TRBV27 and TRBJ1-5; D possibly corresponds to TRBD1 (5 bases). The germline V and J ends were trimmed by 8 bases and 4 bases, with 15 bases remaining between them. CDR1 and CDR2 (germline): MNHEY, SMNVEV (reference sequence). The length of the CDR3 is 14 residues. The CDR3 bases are TGTGCCAGCGGGACGAGTCTTTGGAATCAGCCCCAGCATTTT. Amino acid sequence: CASGTSLWNQPQHF.

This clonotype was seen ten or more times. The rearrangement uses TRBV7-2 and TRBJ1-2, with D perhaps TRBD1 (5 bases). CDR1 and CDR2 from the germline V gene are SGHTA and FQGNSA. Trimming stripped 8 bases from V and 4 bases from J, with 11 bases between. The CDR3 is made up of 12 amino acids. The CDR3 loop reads CASPEGFYGYTF. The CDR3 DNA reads TGTGCCAGCCCCGAGGGGTTCTATGGCTACACCTTC.

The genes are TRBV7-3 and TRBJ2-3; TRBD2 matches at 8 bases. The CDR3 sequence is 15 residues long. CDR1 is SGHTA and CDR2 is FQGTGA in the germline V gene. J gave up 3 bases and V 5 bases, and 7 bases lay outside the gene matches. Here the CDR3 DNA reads TGTGCCAGCAGCCTATGGGGACTAGAGACAGATACGCAGTATTTT. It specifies CASSLWGLETDTQYF.

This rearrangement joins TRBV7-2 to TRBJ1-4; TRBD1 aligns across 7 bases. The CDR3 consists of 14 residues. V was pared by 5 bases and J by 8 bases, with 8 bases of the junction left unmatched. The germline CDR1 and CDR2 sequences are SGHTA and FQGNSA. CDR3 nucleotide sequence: TGTGCCAGCAGCGACACAGGGGCGGGGGAAAAACTGTTTTTT. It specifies CASSDTGAGEKLFF.

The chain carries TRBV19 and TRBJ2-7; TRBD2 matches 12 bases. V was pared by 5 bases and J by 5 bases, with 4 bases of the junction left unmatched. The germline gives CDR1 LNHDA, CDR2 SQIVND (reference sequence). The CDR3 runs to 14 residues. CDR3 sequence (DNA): TGTGCCAGTAGTCCCTGGACTAGCGGGGACGAGCAGTACTTC. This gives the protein CASSPWTSGDEQYF.

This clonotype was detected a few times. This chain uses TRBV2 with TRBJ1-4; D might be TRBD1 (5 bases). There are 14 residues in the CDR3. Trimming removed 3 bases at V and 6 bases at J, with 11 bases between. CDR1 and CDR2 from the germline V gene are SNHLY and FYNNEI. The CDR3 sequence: CASSERGGDEKLFF. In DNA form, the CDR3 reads TGTGCCAGCAGTGAGAGGGGAGGGGATGAAAAACTGTTTTTT.

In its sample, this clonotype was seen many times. The CDR3 sequence: CASSLGFGLAGTDTQYF. The CDR3 DNA follows: TGTGCCAGCAGCTTAGGTTTCGGACTAGCGGGCACAGATACGCAGTATTTT. V is TRBV7-6 and J is TRBJ2-3, with TRBD2 identical over 10 bases. V dropped 1 base and J dropped 1; count of bases not matched to a gene: 5. Germline-derived CDR1 and CDR2 are SGHVS and FNYEAQ. CDR3 size: 17 residues.

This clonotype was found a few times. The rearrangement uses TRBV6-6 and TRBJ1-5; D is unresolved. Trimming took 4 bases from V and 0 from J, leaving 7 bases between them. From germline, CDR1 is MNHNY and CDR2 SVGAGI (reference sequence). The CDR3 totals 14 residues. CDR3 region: CASSSTNSNQPQHF. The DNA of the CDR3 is TGTGCCAGCAGTTCCACGAATAGCAATCAGCCCCAGCATTTT.

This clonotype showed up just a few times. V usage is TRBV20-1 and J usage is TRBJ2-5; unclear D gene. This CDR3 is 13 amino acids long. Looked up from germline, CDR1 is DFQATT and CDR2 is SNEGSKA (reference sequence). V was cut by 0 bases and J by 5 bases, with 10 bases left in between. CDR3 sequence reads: CSARDSFGETQYF. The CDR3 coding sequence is TGCAGTGCTAGAGACAGCTTTGGGGAGACCCAGTACTTC.

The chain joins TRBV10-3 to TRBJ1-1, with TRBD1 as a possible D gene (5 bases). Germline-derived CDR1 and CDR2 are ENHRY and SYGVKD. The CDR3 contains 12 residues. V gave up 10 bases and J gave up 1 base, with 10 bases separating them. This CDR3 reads CATQTENTEAFF. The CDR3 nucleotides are TGTGCCACTCAGACAGAGAACACTGAAGCTTTCTTT.

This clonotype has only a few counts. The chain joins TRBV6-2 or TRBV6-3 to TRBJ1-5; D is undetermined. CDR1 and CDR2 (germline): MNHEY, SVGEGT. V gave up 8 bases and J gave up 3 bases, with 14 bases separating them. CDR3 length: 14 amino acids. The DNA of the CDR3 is TGTGCCAGCGGGCCCGGGTACTTCAATCAGCCCCAGCATTTT. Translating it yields CASGPGYFNQPQHF.

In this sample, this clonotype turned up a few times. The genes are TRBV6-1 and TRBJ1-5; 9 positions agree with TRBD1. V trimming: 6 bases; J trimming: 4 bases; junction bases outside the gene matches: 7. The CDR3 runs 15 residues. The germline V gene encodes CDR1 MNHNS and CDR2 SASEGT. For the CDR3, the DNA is TGTGCCAGCAGGAACAGGGGGCAACGAAATCAGCCCCAGCATTTT. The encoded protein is CASRNRGQRNQPQHF.

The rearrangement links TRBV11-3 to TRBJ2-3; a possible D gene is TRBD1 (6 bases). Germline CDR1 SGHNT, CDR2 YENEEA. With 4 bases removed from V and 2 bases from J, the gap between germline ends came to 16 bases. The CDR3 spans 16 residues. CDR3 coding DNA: TGTGCCAGCAGCTCGAGGGGGACACCCGTCACAGATACGCAGTATTTT. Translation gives CASSSRGTPVTDTQYF.

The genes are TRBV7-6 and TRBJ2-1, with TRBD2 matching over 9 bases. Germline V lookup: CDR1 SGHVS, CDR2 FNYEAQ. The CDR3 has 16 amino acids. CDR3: CAIEAGGRFPYNEQFF. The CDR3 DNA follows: TGTGCTATAGAAGCGGGGGGCCGGTTCCCCTACAATGAGCAGTTCTTC.